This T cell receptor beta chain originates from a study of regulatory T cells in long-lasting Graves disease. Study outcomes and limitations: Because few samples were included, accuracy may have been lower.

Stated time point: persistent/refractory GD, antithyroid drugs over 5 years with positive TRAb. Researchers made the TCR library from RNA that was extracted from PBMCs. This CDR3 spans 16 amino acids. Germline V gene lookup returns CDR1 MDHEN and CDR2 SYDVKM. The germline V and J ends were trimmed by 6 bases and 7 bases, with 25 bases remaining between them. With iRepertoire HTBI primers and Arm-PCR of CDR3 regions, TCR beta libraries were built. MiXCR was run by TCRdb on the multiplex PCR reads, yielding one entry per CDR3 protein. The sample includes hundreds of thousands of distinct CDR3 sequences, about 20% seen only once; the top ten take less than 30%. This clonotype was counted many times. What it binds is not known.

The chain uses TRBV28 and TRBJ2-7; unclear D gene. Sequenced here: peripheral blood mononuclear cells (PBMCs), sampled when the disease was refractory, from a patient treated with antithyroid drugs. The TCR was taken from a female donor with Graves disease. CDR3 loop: CASSLVRAPRPEEQYF. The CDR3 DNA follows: TGTGCCAGCAGCCTTGTACGGGCCCCCCGGCCCGAGGAGCAGTACTTC. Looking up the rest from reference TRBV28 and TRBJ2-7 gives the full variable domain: DVKVTQSSRYLVKRTGEKVFLECVQDMDHENMFWYRQDPGLGLRLIYFSYDVKMKEKGDIPEGYSVSREKKERFSLILESASTNQTSMYLCASSLVRAPRPEEQYFGPGTRLTVT.